These 23 T cell receptor beta chains share one sample of origin, sequenced in a study of blood T cell repertoires in COVID-19. This table comes from immunoSEQ multiplex PCR, and its TCRdb copy is limited to in-frame clones, with some not included. This table has around 40,000 clones, under 85% appearing once. Sequencing used peripheral blood. Receptors originate from a woman of 80 years or more with acute or convalescent COVID-19.

The V gene is TRBV12-3 or TRBV12-4, the J gene TRBJ1-3, with no clear D. The length of the CDR3 is 12 residues. V was pared by 9 bases and J by 0 bases, with 6 bases between. CDR3 region: CASSRSGNTIYF. In nucleotides, the CDR3 is TGTGCCAGTTCCCGCTCTGGAAACACCATATATTTT.

This rearrangement joins TRBV13 to TRBJ2-1, with 7 bases identical to TRBD1. Germline values: CDR1 PRHDT, CDR2 FYEKMQ (reference sequence). This CDR3 contains 14 residues. After removal of 0 bases from V and 5 bases from J, the junction contained 1 base not matched to a gene. For the CDR3, the DNA is TGTGCCAGCAGCTTAGGCGGGACAGACAATGAGCAGTTCTTC. It codes for CASSLGGTDNEQFF.

The chain carries TRBV9 and TRBJ2-7, with a possible D match to TRBD2 (6 bases). The CDR3 has 15 amino acids. With 2 bases removed from V and 5 bases from J, the gap between germline ends came to 17 bases. Per germline, CDR1 SGDLS and CDR2 YYNGEE. The CDR3 DNA is TGTGCCAGCAGCGTTTTCCGGGACTCGCGGGACGAGCAGTACTTC. Translated: CASSVFRDSRDEQYF.

The chain couples TRBV5-1 to TRBJ2-3, with 10 bases fitting TRBD1. The CDR3 has 15 residues. Germline V CDR1 and CDR2: SGHRS, YFSETQ. The junction had 7 bases not matched to a gene; V was cut back by 3 bases and J by 6 bases. CDR3 in DNA: TGCGCCAGCAGCTCTGGACAGGGGGTTTCGGATACGCAGTATTTT. It is translated as CASSSGQGVSDTQYF.

The gene calls are TRBV5-1 and TRBJ2-1; TRBD2 matches 10 bases. V shed 0 bases, J shed 8 bases, and the junction held 2 bases outside the gene matches. CDR1 is SGHRS and CDR2 is YFSETQ in the germline V gene. This CDR3 comprises 14 residues. CDR3 coding DNA: TGCGCCAGCAGCTTGGCTCTAGCGGGAGATGAGCAGTTCTTC. It specifies CASSLALAGDEQFF.

This sequence joins TRBV28 and TRBJ1-6; D unclear. V was cut by 2 bases and J by 7 bases, with 12 bases left in between. The germline V gene encodes CDR1 MDHEN and CDR2 SYDVKM. This CDR3 comprises 15 residues. The CDR3 is CASSLIGIGNSPLHF. The CDR3 DNA reads TGTGCCAGCAGTTTAATCGGGATAGGGAATTCACCCCTCCACTTT.

The chain couples TRBV30 to TRBJ1-2, with TRBD1 matching over 9 bases. The V gene's germline CDR1 is GTSNPN and CDR2 SVGIG (reference sequence). V lost 1 base and J lost 3; bases outside the gene matches: 9. The CDR3 runs 16 residues. CDR3 nucleotides: TGTGCCTGGAGTGCCCCGGGACAGGGAGGTCACTATGGCTACACCTTC. Amino acid sequence: CAWSAPGQGGHYGYTF.

The chain is built from TRBV5-1 and TRBJ1-4; D gene uncertain. With 1 base removed from V and 7 bases from J, the gap between germline ends came to 8 bases. CDR1 is SGHRS and CDR2 is YFSETQ in the germline V gene. CDR3 length equals 13 residues. CDR3 loop: CASSLLVGEKLFF. The CDR3 DNA reads as TGCGCCAGCAGCTTGTTAGTTGGTGAAAAACTGTTTTTT.

The chain is built from TRBV10-3 and TRBJ2-1, with 9 bases that match TRBD2. The CDR3 is 15 residues long. Trimming took 0 bases from V and 6 from J; bases not matched to a gene: 3. Looked up from germline, CDR1 is ENHRY and CDR2 is SYGVKD. The CDR3 sequence: CAISESSGRFNEQFF. The DNA for the CDR3 is TGTGCCATCAGTGAGTCGAGCGGGAGGTTCAATGAGCAGTTCTTC.

The J gene is TRBJ1-1, the V gene TRBV7-9; D is unresolved. Germline V CDR1 and CDR2: SEHNR, FQNEAQ (reference sequence). Between the trimmed V and J ends, which lost 0 bases and 2 bases, there was a span of 10 bases. The CDR3 extends over 15 amino acids. The CDR3 bases are TGTGCCAGCAGCTTAGCGGGCACTTCCAACACTGAAGCTTTCTTT. Residues: CASSLAGTSNTEAFF.

The chain couples TRBV19 to TRBJ1-2; D is undetermined. The V gene's germline CDR1 is LNHDA and CDR2 SQIVND (reference sequence). The CDR3 runs 12 residues. V was pared by 4 bases and J by 10 bases, with 13 bases between. The CDR3 loop is CASSTLGADYTF. As DNA, the CDR3 is TGTGCCAGTAGTACGCTAGGAGCGGACTACACCTTC.

V is TRBV6-6 and J is TRBJ2-7, with TRBD1 matching 7 bases. This CDR3 region has 12 residues. Germline CDR1 reads MNHNY; CDR2 reads SVGAGI (reference sequence). The J segment lost 5 bases and the V segment lost 6 bases, leaving 4 bases of the junction unmatched. The CDR3 coding sequence is TGTGCCAGCAGGGGGACAGCCGACGAGCAGTACTTC. Protein: CASRGTADEQYF.

This rearrangement joins TRBV7-9 to TRBJ1-6; D call uncertain. Germline values: CDR1 SEHNR, CDR2 FQNEAQ (reference sequence). V lost 3 bases to trimming and J lost 10 bases, with 13 bases between them. This CDR3 is built from 14 residues. CDR3 region: CASSFLLAGSPLHF. CDR3 bases: TGTGCCAGCAGCTTTTTGCTAGCGGGATCACCCCTCCACTTT.

With regard to this clone: The junction differs from germline at one of its ends, possibly a read error. This chain connects TRBV6-2 or TRBV6-3 to TRBJ2-7; D may be TRBD1 (6 bases). Looked up from germline, CDR1 is MNHEY and CDR2 is SVGEGT. The length of the CDR3 is 11 residues. CDR3 sequence: CASSSLTGGHF. Here the CDR3 DNA reads TGTGCCAGCAGTTCCCTGACAGGCGGACACTTC.

This sequence joins TRBV3-1 (or the pseudogene TRBV3-2) and TRBJ1-2; 7 bases align to TRBD1. Trimming at V came to 2 bases and at J to 4 bases, leaving 10 bases not matched to a gene. Looked up from germline, CDR1 is LGHDT and CDR2 is YNNKEL (reference sequence). The CDR3 has 16 amino acids. This CDR3 reads CASSQRVQGTTYGYTF. The CDR3 DNA sequence: TGTGCCAGCAGCCAAAGGGTACAGGGGACGACCTATGGCTACACCTTC.

This sequence joins TRBV7-2 and TRBJ2-7, with TRBD2 as a possible D gene (7 bases). The CDR3 is made up of 15 amino acids. The V gene's germline CDR1 is SGHTA and CDR2 FQGNSA. With 5 bases removed from V and 2 bases from J, the gap between germline ends came to 16 bases. The DNA of the CDR3 is TGTGCCAGCAGCCCCGAAGGGGGAGGGCCCTACGAGCAGTACTTC. Translating it yields CASSPEGGGPYEQYF.

The chain uses TRBV2 and TRBJ2-7; D remains ambiguous. The ends were cut back, 0 bases at V and 5 bases at J, with 11 bases in the middle. CDR1 and CDR2 (germline): SNHLY, FYNNEI. This CDR3 has 14 amino acids. The CDR3 reads CASSEAVARNEQYF. The CDR3 region has the DNA TGTGCCAGCAGTGAAGCGGTAGCTCGGAACGAGCAGTACTTC.

Only a few counts were recorded for this clone. The chain has TRBV5-6 and TRBJ1-2; 8 nucleotides line up with TRBD1. The CDR3 totals 12 residues. Unmatched junction bases numbered 4, after V lost 4 bases and J lost 8 bases. Germline CDR1 and CDR2: SGHDT and YYEEEE. In DNA, the CDR3 is TGTGCCAGCAGCATCGGACAGGGCGGCTACACCTTC. Translating gives CASSIGQGGYTF.

This chain connects TRBV11-2 to TRBJ2-1, with 8 bases identical to TRBD2. Trimming cost V 1 base and J 4 bases; bases outside gene matches: 3. Germline CDR1 and CDR2: SGHAT and FQNNGV. This CDR3 spans 15 amino acids. The CDR3 protein is CASSLAGGLYNEQFF. Here the CDR3 DNA reads TGTGCCAGCAGCTTAGCGGGAGGGCTATACAATGAGCAGTTCTTC.

The V and J genes are TRBV11-2 and TRBJ2-3, with 7 bases that match TRBD1. From germline, CDR1 is SGHAT and CDR2 FQNNGV. The CDR3 has 15 residues. J gave up 2 bases and V 7 bases, and 9 bases lay outside the gene matches. The chain's CDR3 is CASTTQGQVTDTQYF. CDR3 in DNA: TGTGCCAGCACCACCCAAGGACAGGTCACAGATACGCAGTATTTT.

The chain uses TRBV9 and TRBJ2-3; TRBD2 matches at 12 bases. With V trimmed by 4 bases and J by 0 bases, 9 bases remained unmatched. From germline, CDR1 is SGDLS and CDR2 YYNGEE. The CDR3 runs to 18 residues. CDR3 loop: CASSTTGLAGRSTDTQYF. DNA of the CDR3: TGTGCCAGCAGCACTACGGGACTAGCGGGCCGTAGCACAGATACGCAGTATTTT.

The J gene is TRBJ2-4, the V gene TRBV18; 7 bases are shared with TRBD2. Per germline, CDR1 KGHSH and CDR2 LQKENI. The CDR3 is made up of 16 amino acids. V was pared by 1 base and J by 6 bases, with 9 bases of the junction left unmatched. CDR3 nucleotides: TGTGCCAGCTCACCACTGACGCATGGGGAGGGAAACATTCAGTACTTC. This gives the protein CASSPLTHGEGNIQYF.

The J gene is TRBJ2-7, the V gene TRBV19; 9 positions agree with TRBD1. There are 14 residues in the CDR3. Unmatched junction bases numbered 6, after V lost 3 bases and J lost 6 bases. CDR1 is LNHDA and CDR2 is SQIVND in the germline V gene (reference sequence). This CDR3 is CASSMGTGFGEQYF. CDR3 DNA sequence: TGTGCCAGTAGTATGGGGACAGGGTTCGGCGAGCAGTACTTC.